This TCR beta chain was found in a study of blood T cells in healthy people across ages. Study-level points and caveats: In older individuals, TCR beta diversity per million T cells was lower, falling roughly linearly with age.

Total RNA, at least 6 micrograms per sample, was extracted from PBMCs. This CDR3 has 14 amino acids. V was clipped by 7 bases and J by 0 bases; unmatched bases: 3. In germline, CDR1 is MDHEN, CDR2 SYDVKM. This clonotype was recorded a few times. The antigen is undetermined. Through a sample-barcoded 5' primer and a J-beta primer mix, a second PCR was run for 7 to 11 cycles. TCRdb re-analysed the 5' RACE reads in MiXCR, keeping a single row per CDR3 protein. The sample comprises some 690,000 distinct CDR3 sequences, about 24% of which are singletons, and about 22% rests with the top ten. The V call is TRBV28, the J call TRBJ2-3, with 8 bases aligning to TRBD2. The sequenced sample consisted of blood. The source is a man aged 65 to 85 in good health. The DNA for the CDR3 is TGTGCCAGCAAAACGGGAGGGAGCACAGATACGCAGTATTTT. Protein: CASKTGGSTDTQYF.